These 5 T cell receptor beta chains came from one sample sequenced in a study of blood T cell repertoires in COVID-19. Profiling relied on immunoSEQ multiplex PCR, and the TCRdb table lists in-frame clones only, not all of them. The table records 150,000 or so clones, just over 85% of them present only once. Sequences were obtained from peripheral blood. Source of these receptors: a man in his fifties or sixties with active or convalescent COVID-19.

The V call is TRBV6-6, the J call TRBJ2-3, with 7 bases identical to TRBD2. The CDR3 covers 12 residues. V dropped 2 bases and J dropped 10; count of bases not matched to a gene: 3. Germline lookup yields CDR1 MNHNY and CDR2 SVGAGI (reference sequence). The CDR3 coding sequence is TGTGCCAGCAGTTACACCACTAGCGCGCAGTATTTT. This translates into CASSYTTSAQYF.

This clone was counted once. The CDR3 here is CASSFSRANTEAFF. As DNA, the CDR3 is TGCGCCAGCAGCTTTTCCAGGGCCAACACTGAAGCTTTCTTT. The chain has TRBV5-1 and TRBJ1-1, with D possibly being TRBD1 (5 bases). The CDR3 is 14 amino acids. V shed 2 bases and J shed 2 bases, with 10 bases lying between them. Germline assignment: CDR1 SGHRS and CDR2 YFSETQ. The variable domain in full, with the rest retrieved from reference TRBV5-1 and TRBJ1-1, is KAGVTQTPRYLIKTRGQQVTLSCSPISGHRSVSWYQQTPGQGLQFLFEYFSETQRNKGNFPGRFSGRQFSNSRSEMNVSTLELGDSALYLCASSFSRANTEAFFGQGTRLTVV.

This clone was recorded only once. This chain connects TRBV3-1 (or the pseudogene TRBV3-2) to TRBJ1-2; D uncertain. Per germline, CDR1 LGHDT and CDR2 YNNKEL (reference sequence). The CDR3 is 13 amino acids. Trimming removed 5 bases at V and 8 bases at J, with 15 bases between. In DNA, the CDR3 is TGTGCCAGCAGCTATCGGACTATCAGCGGCTACACCTTC. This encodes CASSYRTISGYTF.

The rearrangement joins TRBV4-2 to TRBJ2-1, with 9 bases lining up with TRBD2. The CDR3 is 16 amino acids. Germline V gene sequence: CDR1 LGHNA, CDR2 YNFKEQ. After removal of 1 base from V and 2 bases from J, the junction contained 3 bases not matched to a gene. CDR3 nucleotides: TGTGCCAGCAGCCAAGCGGCTAGCGGGGCCTACAATGAGCAGTTCTTC. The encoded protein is CASSQAASGAYNEQFF.

The CDR3 sequence: CASSPEIRGGYEQYF. CDR3 in DNA: TGCGCCAGCAGCCCAGAGATACGGGGAGGCTACGAGCAGTACTTC. J is TRBJ2-7 and V is TRBV5-1; D possibly corresponds to TRBD2 (6 bases). Germline CDR1 and CDR2: SGHRS and YFSETQ. CDR3 length: 15 amino acids. Trimming shortened V by 4 bases and J by 3 bases, and 17 bases separated the two germline ends.